This TCR beta chain came from a study of blood T cell repertoires in COVID-19. Turning to the study itself: Samples taken during acute and convalescent COVID-19 were collected in the United States, Italy and Spain. In each case, the material was cDNA or gDNA derived from T cells, B-cell-depleted T cells, or PBMCs.

Repertoires were generated with immunoSEQ multiplex PCR, while TCRdb's copy carries only in-frame clones and drops some. Among 62,000 or so clones listed, 80% to 90% were seen once. This receptor was taken from a man aged 50-59 years with acute or convalescent COVID-19. Material for sequencing was peripheral blood.

The CDR3 DNA sequence: TGTGCCTGGAGCGGGGACAGGGGAACATCTTTCTTT. It translates to CAWSGDRGTSFF. The chain carries TRBV30 and TRBJ1-1, with 10 bases aligning to TRBD1. With V trimmed by 3 bases and J by 12 bases, 7 bases remained unmatched. The germline CDR1 and CDR2 sequences are GTSNPN and SVGIG (reference sequence). The CDR3 consists of 12 residues.